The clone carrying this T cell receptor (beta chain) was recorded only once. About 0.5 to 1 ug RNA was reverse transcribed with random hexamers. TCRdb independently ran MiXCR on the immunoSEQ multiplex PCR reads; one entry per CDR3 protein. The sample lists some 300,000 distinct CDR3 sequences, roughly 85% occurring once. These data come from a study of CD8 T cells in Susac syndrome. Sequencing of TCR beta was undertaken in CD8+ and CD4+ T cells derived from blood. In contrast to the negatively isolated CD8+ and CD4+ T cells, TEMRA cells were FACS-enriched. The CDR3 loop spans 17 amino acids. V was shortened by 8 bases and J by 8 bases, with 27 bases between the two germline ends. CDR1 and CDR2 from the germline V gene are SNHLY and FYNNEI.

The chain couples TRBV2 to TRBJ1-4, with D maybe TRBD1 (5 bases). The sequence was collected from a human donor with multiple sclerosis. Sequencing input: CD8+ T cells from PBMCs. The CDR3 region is CASRPIVTGKRKEKLFF. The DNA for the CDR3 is TGTGCCAGCCGACCGATTGTCACAGGAAAGAGAAAGGAAAAACTGTTTTTT.